This TCR beta chain was retrieved from a study of T cells in Graves' hyperthyroidism and ophthalmopathy. Study results and caveats: Blood held most thyroid clonotypes expanded above 0.001 frequency. Before onset, by a median of around 6.4 months, the model predicted ophthalmopathy.

PBMCs came from more than 9.5 ml fresh peripheral blood. Details on this clonotype: The antigen is undetermined. A much larger clone lies a single base off, so this may be a read error.

CDR1 and CDR2 (germline): LNHDA, SQIVND (reference sequence). The length of the CDR3 is 13 residues. Amplification of TCR beta CDR3 regions was performed using RNA transcripts as template. HTBI primers drove first-round RT-PCR of the TCR CDR3. MiXCR was run by TCRdb on the multiplex PCR reads, yielding one entry per CDR3 protein. Here the sample spans just under 750,000 distinct CDR3 sequences, over 35% being singletons. The chain combines TRBV19 with TRBJ2-5; 7 nucleotides align to TRBD1. The TCR was taken from a woman between 40 and 55 years old with Graves' hyperthyroidism. Sequencing was carried out using blood. The CDR3 sequence: CASRRDSLETQSF. CDR3 bases: TGTGCCAGTAGACGGGACAGCTTGGAGACCCAGTCCTTC.